These T cell receptor beta chains were read from a single sample in a study of neurological immune-mediated disorders. In TCRdb, the 5' RACE reads were re-called with MiXCR into one record per CDR3 protein. This table holds some 60,000 distinct CDR3 sequences, around 5.2% found once. Sequencing was carried out using PBMCs. The source of these receptors is a woman aged 45-59 years with multiple sclerosis. The conserved cysteine and the conserved F or W are not part of the CDR3 here.

j_call cdr3_length v_call cdr3_aa
TRBJ1-6 10 TRBV5-1 ASSPGDSPLH
TRBJ1-1 9 TRBV29-1 SVGRQYEAF
TRBJ1-2 10 TRBV12-3/TRBV12-4 ASSLLGYGYT
TRBJ1-2 11 TRBV20-1 SAPGKEKNGYT
TRBJ2-6 15 TRBV4-2 ASSQDLRVPGANVLT
TRBJ2-3 14 TRBV15 ATSRGRDRFTDTQY
TRBJ1-5 16 TRBV4-3 ASSQGSTGRYSNQPQN
TRBJ2-1 11 TRBV3-1 ASSLGRGVEQF
TRBJ2-1 14 TRBV14 ASSQDSAYNYNEQF
TRBJ2-4 14 TRBV7-2 ASSLGTSGKFQVQY
TRBJ2-5 12 TRBV20-1 SARDWQGQETQY
TRBJ1-1 13 TRBV7-2 ASSFSGLLNTEAF
TRBJ2-6 13 TRBV5-1 ASSPTGYGANVLT
TRBJ2-1 12 TRBV29-1 SGKQGRTNNEQF
TRBJ2-5 12 TRBV7-8 ASSSRTERETQY
TRBJ2-1 18 TRBV14 ASSPRTGTVGGSSYNEQF
TRBJ1-5 13 TRBV19 ASSILQVGDQPQN
TRBJ2-1 12 TRBV11-3 ASISRGTYNEQF
TRBJ1-1 12 TRBV7-2 ASSLDRGSLMSF
TRBJ1-3 14 TRBV12-3/TRBV12-4 ASTLWAVYSGNTIY
TRBJ2-3 9 TRBV12-3/TRBV12-4 ASSPQDTQY
TRBJ2-1 13 TRBV5-1 ASSLLRDPYNEQF
TRBJ2-7 11 TRBV27 ASQGSGFYEQY
TRBJ1-1 11 TRBV12-3/TRBV12-4 ASSLNQGTEAF
TRBJ1-6 11 TRBV5-1 ASSLVRDRVLH
TRBJ2-7 13 TRBV6-2/TRBV6-3 ASSYGRLTSYEQY
TRBJ1-1 13 TRBV7-3 ASSLTGGDNTEAF
TRBJ2-3 14 TRBV5-1 ASSLPGTANTDTQY
TRBJ2-5 13 TRBV20-1 SARAGLGGQETQY